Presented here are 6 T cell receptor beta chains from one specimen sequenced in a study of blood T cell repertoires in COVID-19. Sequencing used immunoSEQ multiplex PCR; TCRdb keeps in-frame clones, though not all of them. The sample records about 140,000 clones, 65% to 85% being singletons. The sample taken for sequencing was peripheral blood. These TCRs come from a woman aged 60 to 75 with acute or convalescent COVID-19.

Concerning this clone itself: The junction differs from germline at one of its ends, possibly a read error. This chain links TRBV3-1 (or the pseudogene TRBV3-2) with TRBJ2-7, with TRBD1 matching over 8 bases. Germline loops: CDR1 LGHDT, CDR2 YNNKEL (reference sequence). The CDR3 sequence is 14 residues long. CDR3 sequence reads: CASSQRRPTGDWRF. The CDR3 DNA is TGTGCCAGCAGCCAGCGCCGACCGACAGGGGACTGGCGTTTC.

The DNA for the CDR3 is TGTGCCACCAGTGATTCGGGCAGAGACAGGAACTATGGCTACACCTTC. This translates into CATSDSGRDRNYGYTF. The rearrangement joins TRBV24-1 to TRBJ1-2, with D possibly being TRBD1 (6 bases). Trimming cost V 2 bases and J 2 bases, with 14 bases left between them. The V gene's germline CDR1 is KGHDR and CDR2 SFDVKD. The CDR3 consists of 16 residues.

The CDR3 region has the DNA TGTGCCAGCAGCGCCCGGACAGGGCTAGGAATAATGCTTAAGCAGTTCTTC. It codes for CASSARTGLGIMLKQFF. This chain uses TRBV13 with TRBJ2-1, with 8 bases lining up with TRBD1. The CDR3 is 17 residues long. Germline CDR1 is PRHDT and CDR2 is FYEKMQ (reference sequence). With V trimmed by 5 bases and J by 11 bases, 20 bases remained unmatched. The whole variable domain, filled in from reference TRBV13 and TRBJ2-1, reads AAGVIQSPRHLIKEKRETATLKCYPIPRHDTVYWYQQGPGQDPQFLISFYEKMQSDKGSIPDRFSAQQFSDYHSELNMSSLELGDSALYFCASSARTGLGIMLKQFFGPGTRLTVL.

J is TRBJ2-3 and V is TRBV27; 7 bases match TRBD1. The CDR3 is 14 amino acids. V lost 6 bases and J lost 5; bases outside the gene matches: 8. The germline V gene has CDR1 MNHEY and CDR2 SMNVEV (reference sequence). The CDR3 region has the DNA TGTGCCAGCAGCAACGCAGGGGGTAGAGATACGCAGTATTTT. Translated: CASSNAGGRDTQYF.

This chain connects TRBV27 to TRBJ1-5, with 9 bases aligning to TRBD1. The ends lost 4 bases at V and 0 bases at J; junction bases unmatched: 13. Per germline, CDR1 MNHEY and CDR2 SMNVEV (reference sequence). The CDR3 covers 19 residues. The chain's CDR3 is CASSSTPGQGPPSNQPQHF. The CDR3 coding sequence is TGTGCCAGCAGTTCCACTCCGGGACAGGGACCTCCTAGCAATCAGCCCCAGCATTTT.

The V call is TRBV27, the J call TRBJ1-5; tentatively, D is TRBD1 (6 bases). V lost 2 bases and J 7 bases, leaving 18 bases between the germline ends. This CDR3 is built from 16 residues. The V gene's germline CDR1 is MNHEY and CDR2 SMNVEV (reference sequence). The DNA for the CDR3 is TGTGCCAGCAGTTTAGACGGACAGACCGGCGGGCAGCCCCAGCATTTT. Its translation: CASSLDGQTGGQPQHF.